These T cell receptor beta chains were read from a single sample in a study of graft-versus-host responses after intestinal transplantation. Produced via immunoSEQ multiplex PCR; TCRdb's table is partial and in-frame only. Counted here are roughly 27,000 clones, 65% to 80% occurring once; the ten biggest clones make up around 2.9%. The specimen comprised ileum tissue, sampled 98 days after intestinal transplantation. The receptors derive from a human patient who received an intestinal transplant, so some T cells may come from the graft donor. The CDR3 runs from the conserved cysteine through the conserved F or W. A D gene is named only where the DNA matches it firmly.

NA	TRBV11-2	CASSAHVAVRKTQYF
NA	TRBV30	CAWGGGGFYGYTF
TRBD1	TRBV5-1	CASSLGTTGVQETQYF
TRBD2	TRBV29-1	CSVGLAGGTDTQYF
NA	TRBV5-1	CASRLGWVGEAFF
NA	TRBV19	CASSSETVNQPQHF
NA	TRBV2	CASSEAGGRTDTQYF
TRBD1	TRBV28	CASSKGTAYNSPLHF
NA	TRBV7-2	CASSLAPPPTYEQYF
TRBD1	TRBV19	CASSTTGGNTEAFF
NA	TRBV9	CASSVGATPRNSPLHF
NA	TRBV5-4	CASSFRGDNSPLHF
NA	TRBV5-5	CASSFAEYTEAFF
TRBD2	TRBV7-2	CASSSPGRGGTDTQYF
TRBD1	TRBV27	CASRTGAGQPQHF
NA	TRBV6-4	CASSFGDQGVYEQYF
TRBD2	TRBV25-1	CASSSKSGGARGEQYF
TRBD1	TRBV19	CASSRTGGVSGANVLTF
NA	TRBV5-4	CASSPDYNEQFF
NA	TRBV7-2	CASSLAYGGQQETQYF
TRBD1	TRBV30	CAWSATGRDRGVNEQYF
TRBD1	TRBV9	CASRDGTGRTNEQFF
NA	TRBV18	CASSPRGYDQPQHF
NA	TRBV4-1	CASSQQQVRAEAFF
NA	TRBV29-1	CSVTGMSSYEQYF
TRBD2	TRBV5-1	CASSRSGLAGGEQYF
NA	TRBV29-1	CSVGTNNEQYF
NA	TRBV5-6	CASSLVRGPLHF
NA	TRBV7-8	CASSLERPSSSYEQYF
TRBD2	TRBV27	CASSSGGADNEQFF
NA	TRBV6-5	CASSPTGGVNTEAFF
NA	TRBV7-2	CASRLTPSPYGYTF
NA	TRBV11-2	CASSLGYGSGANVLTF
NA	TRBV19	CASSLGWNSPLHF
TRBD1	TRBV10-3	CAISQGTGGNTEAFF
TRBD1	TRBV2	CASSTGTGNYGYTF
TRBD2	TRBV2	CASSEGRLAGGKETQYF
NA	TRBV6-1	CASSVELDSPYEQYF
NA	TRBV2	CASSSGVGTQYF
NA	TRBV7-9	CATGLDFYEQYF
NA	TRBV5-6	CASSLAGTNTGELFF
TRBD2	TRBV20-1	CSGPRGGEQYF
NA	TRBV5-4	CASSLEGEGPFRYGYTF
NA	TRBV6-5	CASSYNLNTEAFF
NA	TRBV19	CASSIGDINYEQYF
NA	TRBV27	CASNPTPSPGLPAPQYSYTF
NA	TRBV5-6	CASSQDSRGNMNTEAFF
NA	TRBV5-1	CASSIGFLGEGGYGYTF
NA	TRBV23-1	CASRVGYVGFYGYTF
NA	TRBV9	CASSAAGGSTEAFF
NA	TRBV5-1	CASSPWGIGTDTQYF
NA	TRBV5-1	CASSLKVRASTDTQYF